Listed below are T cell receptor beta chains from one sample, sequenced in a study of T cell responses to AZD1222 COVID-19 vaccine. TCRdb's table, derived via immunoSEQ multiplex PCR, lists solely in-frame clones and lacks some. The sample lists 110,000 to 150,000 clones, roughly 91% seen once, with under 10% in the top ten. The sequencing used peripheral blood, collected on day 0 of AZD1222 vaccination. These receptors were obtained from an adult in good health. The CDR3 runs from the conserved cysteine through the conserved F or W. D genes are given only for firm matches. The size entry is marked missing in some rows and otherwise reads once, few, many or a size class.

CSAGGRLEGYTF,TGCAGCGCCGGGGGCCGGTTGGAGGGCTACACCTTC,TRBV29-1,NA,TRBJ1-2,NA
CASRNSGTGDEQYF,TGTGCCAGTAGAAACTCCGGGACAGGGGACGAGCAGTACTTC,TRBV3-1/TRBV3-2,NA,TRBJ2-7,TRBD1
CASSLGVGNYGYTF,TGTGCCAGCAGCTTGGGGGTCGGGAACTATGGCTACACCTTC,TRBV5-8,NA,TRBJ1-2,NA
CASSPPRLAGGYTQYF,TGTGCCAGCAGTCCCCCTCGACTAGCGGGGGGGTATACGCAGTATTTT,TRBV7-2,once,TRBJ2-3,TRBD2
CASSFADQPQHF,TGTGCCAGCAGCTTTGCGGACCAGCCCCAGCATTTT,TRBV7-9,NA,TRBJ1-5,NA
CSASQTGTGGAITNEKLFF,TGCAGTGCAAGTCAAACTGGGACAGGGGGTGCTATAACTAATGAAAAACTGTTTTTT,TRBV20-1,NA,TRBJ1-4,TRBD1
CASSYRREAYNSPLHF,TGTGCCAGCAGTTACCGCCGGGAGGCCTATAATTCACCCCTCCACTTT,TRBV6-5,NA,TRBJ1-6,NA
CASSHSAGTGSTEAFF,TGCGCCAGCAGCCACTCGGCCGGGACAGGGTCCACTGAAGCTTTCTTT,TRBV4-1,NA,TRBJ1-1,TRBD1
CASSQGQGLETQYF,TGTGCCAGCAGCCAGGGACAGGGGTTGGAGACCCAGTACTTC,TRBV4-2,NA,TRBJ2-5,TRBD1
CASSYSNQGQSSEQYF,TGTGCCAGCAGTTACTCGAACCAGGGACAGTCGTCGGAGCAGTACTTC,TRBV6-2/TRBV6-3,NA,TRBJ2-7,TRBD1
CASSYSSVTGLDTQYF,TGTGCCAGCAGTTACTCGTCTGTGACAGGGCTGGATACGCAGTATTTT,TRBV6-5,once,TRBJ2-3,TRBD1
CASSQELSAADRRDIQYF,TGCGCCAGCAGCCAAGAGCTATCGGCGGCAGATCGTAGAGACATTCAGTACTTC,TRBV4-3,once,TRBJ2-4,NA
CSVAQGATDTEAFF,TGCAGCGTTGCTCAGGGGGCAACCGACACTGAAGCTTTCTTT,TRBV29-1,NA,TRBJ1-1,TRBD1
CASSYSGKTNEKLFF,TGTGCCAGCAGTTACTCGGGGAAGACTAATGAAAAACTGTTTTTT,TRBV6-5,NA,TRBJ1-4,NA
CASPPTGNIQYF,TGTGCCAGCCCCCCAACAGGGAACATTCAGTACTTC,TRBV18,NA,TRBJ2-4,NA
CASSEERASAEQYF,TGTGCCAGCAGTGAAGAGAGGGCTAGCGCCGAGCAGTACTTC,TRBV6-1,few,TRBJ2-7,NA
CASGLFLGHHSNQPQHF,TGTGCTAGTGGTTTGTTCTTAGGACATCATAGCAATCAGCCCCAGCATTTT,TRBV12-5,NA,TRBJ1-5,NA
CASSWEQPNYGYTF,TGTGCCAGCAGCTGGGAACAGCCAAACTATGGCTACACCTTC,TRBV7-9,NA,TRBJ1-2,NA
CSVGDRSNEKLFF,TGCAGCGTTGGGGACAGGTCGAATGAAAAACTGTTTTTT,TRBV29-1,NA,TRBJ1-4,TRBD1
CASSSVSGANVLTF,TGTGCCAGCAGCTCAGTCTCTGGGGCCAACGTCCTGACTTTC,TRBV7-9,NA,TRBJ2-6,NA
CASFPTESTDTQYF,TGCGCCAGCTTCCCCACAGAGTCCACAGATACGCAGTATTTT,TRBV5-1,NA,TRBJ2-3,NA
CAWSIDMNTEAFF,TGTGCCTGGAGTATCGACATGAACACTGAAGCTTTCTTT,TRBV30,NA,TRBJ1-1,NA
CASTDQGDGNEQFF,TGCGCCAGCACCGATCAGGGGGACGGCAATGAGCAGTTCTTC,TRBV10-2,NA,TRBJ2-1,TRBD1
CASSQEHGNTIYF,TGTGCCAGCAGCCAAGAGCATGGAAACACCATATATTTT,TRBV3-1/TRBV3-2,NA,TRBJ1-3,NA
CASTKIPGPNYGYTF,TGTGCCAGCACAAAAATTCCGGGACCAAACTATGGCTACACCTTC,TRBV6-6,NA,TRBJ1-2,NA
CASSLVIGQKNTEAFF,TGTGCCAGCAGCTTAGTGATTGGACAAAAGAACACTGAAGCTTTCTTT,TRBV7-9,NA,TRBJ1-1,NA
CASSERENTEAFF,TGTGCCAGCAGTGAACGGGAGAACACTGAAGCTTTCTTT,TRBV6-1,few,TRBJ1-1,NA
CASSYNREINTIYF,TGTGCCAGCAGCTACAACAGGGAAATCAACACCATATATTTT,TRBV11-2,NA,TRBJ1-3,NA
CASTSQGASYNSPLHF,TGTGCCAGCACTTCACAGGGGGCGTCCTATAATTCACCCCTCCACTTT,TRBV28,NA,TRBJ1-6,TRBD1
CASSSLRESYQPQHF,TGTGCCAGCAGTTCTCTGAGAGAAAGTTATCAGCCCCAGCATTTT,TRBV6-2/TRBV6-3,NA,TRBJ1-5,NA
CASSPQGRSGNTIYF,TGTGCCAGCTCACCACAGGGACGCTCTGGAAACACCATATATTTT,TRBV18,NA,TRBJ1-3,NA
CATFGLDSYEQYF,TGTGCCACCTTTGGACTAGATTCTTACGAGCAGTACTTC,TRBV6-5,NA,TRBJ2-7,TRBD2
CASSIYLVNTEAFF,TGTGCCAGTAGTATTTACCTGGTGAACACTGAAGCTTTCTTT,TRBV19,once,TRBJ1-1,NA
CASSLRGGPSGTQYF,TGCGCCAGCAGCCTAAGGGGGGGGCCTTCGGGGACCCAGTACTTC,TRBV5-1,NA,TRBJ2-5,NA
CASSEGGNYGYTF,TGTGCCAGCAGTGAAGGTGGGAACTATGGCTACACCTTC,TRBV6-1,NA,TRBJ1-2,NA
CAWSVGFGTEAFF,TGTGCCTGGAGTGTTGGATTCGGAACTGAAGCTTTCTTT,TRBV30,NA,TRBJ1-1,NA